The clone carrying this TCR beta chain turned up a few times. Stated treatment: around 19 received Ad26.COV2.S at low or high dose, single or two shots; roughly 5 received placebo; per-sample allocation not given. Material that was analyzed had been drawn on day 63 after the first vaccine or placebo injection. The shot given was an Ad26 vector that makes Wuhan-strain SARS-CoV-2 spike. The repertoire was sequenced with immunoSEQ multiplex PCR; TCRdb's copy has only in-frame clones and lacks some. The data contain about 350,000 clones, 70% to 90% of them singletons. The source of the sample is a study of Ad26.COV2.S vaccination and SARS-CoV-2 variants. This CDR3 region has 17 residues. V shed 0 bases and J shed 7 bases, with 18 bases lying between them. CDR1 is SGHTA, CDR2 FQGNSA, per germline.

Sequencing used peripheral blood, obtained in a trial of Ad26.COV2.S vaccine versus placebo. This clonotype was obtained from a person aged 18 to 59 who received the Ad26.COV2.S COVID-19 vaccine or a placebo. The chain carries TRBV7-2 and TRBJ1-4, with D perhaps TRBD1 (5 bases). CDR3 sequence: CASSLAQGQAKGEKLFF. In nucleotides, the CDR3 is TGTGCCAGCAGCTTAGCCCAGGGCCAAGCCAAGGGTGAAAAACTGTTTTTT.